This entry describes one TCR beta chain. No antigen is known for it. The same CDR3 is also encoded by other DNA sequences in this sample. It was across several immunoSEQ plates that each subset's genomic DNA was evenly split. Repertoires were generated with immunoSEQ multiplex PCR, while TCRdb's copy carries only in-frame clones and drops some. The sample holds over 850,000 clones; 70% to 80% are singletons and the top ten take around 0.47%. The record originates from a study of shared clonotypes between healthy human individuals. Study-level background: The cohort had two women and a few men, ages 18 to 49. General study results and limits: Measured sharing among donors was expected to vary with sequencing depth.

The donors were all Caucasian adults (living in Nashville, Tennessee). V shed 0 bases, J shed 2 bases, and the junction held 0 bases outside the gene matches. Looked up from germline, CDR1 is KGHSH and CDR2 is LQKENI. CDR3 length equals 15 residues. This TCR came from a man aged 18 to 30 in good health. Some clones in this sample may be carry-over from other donors' samples. The chain employs TRBV18 and TRBJ2-7; 11 positions match TRBD1. Sample: memory CD4+ T cells from PBMCs. Subset specified: CD45RA-negative fraction. The CDR3 sequence: CASSPPGQGAYEQYF. As DNA, the CDR3 is TGTGCCAGCTCACCACCGGGACAGGGGGCCTACGAGCAGTACTTC.